This TCR beta chain derives from a study of T-cell reconstitution after alpha-beta-depleted transplantation in children. Study-level results: One year post-transplant, T-cell counts and diversity were largely derived from T cells produced anew.

Unique molecular identifiers were incorporated during preparation of the TCRbeta library. MiXCR, applied by TCRdb to the PCR reads, yields one record per CDR3 protein. This table holds around 670,000 distinct CDR3 sequences, around 12% found once. In its sample, this clonotype was seen a few times. Its antigen is as yet unknown. The CDR3 covers 14 residues. Germline V CDR1 and CDR2: SGHRS, YFSETQ. Trimming took off 0 bases at V and 3 bases at J, with 9 bases between the two ends. The specimen comprised PBMCs, sampled before TCRalphabeta/CD19-depleted stem cell transplant. The gene calls are TRBV5-1 and TRBJ1-1; tentative D call: TRBD1 (5 bases). The receptor was isolated from a girl aged 2 to 10 with congenital amegakaryocytic thrombocytopenia, due to receive a stem cell transplant. CDR3 protein: CASSLARGDTEAFF. CDR3 DNA: TGCGCCAGCAGCTTGGCCCGGGGGGACACTGAAGCTTTCTTT.